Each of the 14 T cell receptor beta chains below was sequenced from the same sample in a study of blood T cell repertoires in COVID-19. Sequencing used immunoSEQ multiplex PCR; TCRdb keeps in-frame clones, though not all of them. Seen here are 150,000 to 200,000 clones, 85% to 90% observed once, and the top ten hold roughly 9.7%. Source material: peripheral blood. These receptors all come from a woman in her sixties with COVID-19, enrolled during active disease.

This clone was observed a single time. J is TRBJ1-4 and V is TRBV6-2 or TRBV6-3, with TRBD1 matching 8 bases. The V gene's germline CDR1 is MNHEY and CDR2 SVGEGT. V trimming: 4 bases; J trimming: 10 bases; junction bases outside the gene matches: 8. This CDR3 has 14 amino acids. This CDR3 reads CASSLQGGETKLFF. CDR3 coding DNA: TGTGCCAGCAGTTTACAGGGGGGGGAGACAAAACTGTTTTTT.

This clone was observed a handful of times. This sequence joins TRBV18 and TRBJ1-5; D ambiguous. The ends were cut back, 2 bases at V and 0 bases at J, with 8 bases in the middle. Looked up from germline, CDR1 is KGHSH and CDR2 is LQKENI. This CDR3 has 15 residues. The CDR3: CASSPIIDSNQPQHF. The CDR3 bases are TGTGCCAGCTCACCAATAATAGATAGCAATCAGCCCCAGCATTTT.

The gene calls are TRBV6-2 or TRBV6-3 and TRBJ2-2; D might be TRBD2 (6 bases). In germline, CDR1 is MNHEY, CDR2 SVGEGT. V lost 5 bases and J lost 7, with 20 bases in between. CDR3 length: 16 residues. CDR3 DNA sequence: TGTGCCAGCAGTGCTGGGGGGTCCTCTTTGGGCGGGGAGCTGTTTTTT. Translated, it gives CASSAGGSSLGGELFF.

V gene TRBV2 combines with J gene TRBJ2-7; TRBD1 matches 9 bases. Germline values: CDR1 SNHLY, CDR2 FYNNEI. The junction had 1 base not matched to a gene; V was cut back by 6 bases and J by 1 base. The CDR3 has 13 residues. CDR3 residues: CASSGTGSYEQYF. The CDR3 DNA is TGTGCCAGCAGCGGGACAGGGTCCTACGAGCAGTACTTC.

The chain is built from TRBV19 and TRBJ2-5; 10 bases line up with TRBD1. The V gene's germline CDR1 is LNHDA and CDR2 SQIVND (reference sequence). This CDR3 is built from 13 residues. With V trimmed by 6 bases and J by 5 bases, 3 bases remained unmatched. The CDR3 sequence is CASSDRGRETQYF. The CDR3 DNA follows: TGTGCCAGTAGCGACAGGGGGCGGGAGACCCAGTACTTC.

CDR3 sequence: CASSDQFNYGYTF. CDR3 nucleotides: TGTGCCAGCAGTGATCAGTTTAACTATGGCTACACCTTC. The J gene is TRBJ1-2, the V gene TRBV12-3 or TRBV12-4; D unclear. V was trimmed by 5 bases and J by 1 base, leaving 8 bases between them. The CDR3 extends over 13 amino acids.

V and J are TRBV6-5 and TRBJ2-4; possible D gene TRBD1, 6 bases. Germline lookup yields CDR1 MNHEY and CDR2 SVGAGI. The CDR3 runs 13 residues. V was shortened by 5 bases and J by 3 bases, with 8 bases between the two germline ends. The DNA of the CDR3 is TGTGCCAGCAGTAGGACAGTCAAAAACATTCAGTACTTC. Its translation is CASSRTVKNIQYF.

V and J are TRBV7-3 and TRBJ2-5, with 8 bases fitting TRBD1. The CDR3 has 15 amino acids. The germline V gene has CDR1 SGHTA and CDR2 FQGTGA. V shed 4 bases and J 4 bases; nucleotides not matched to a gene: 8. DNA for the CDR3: TGTGCCAGCAGCTCCACGGGTGGACAGGGAGAGACCCAGTACTTC. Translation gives CASSSTGGQGETQYF.

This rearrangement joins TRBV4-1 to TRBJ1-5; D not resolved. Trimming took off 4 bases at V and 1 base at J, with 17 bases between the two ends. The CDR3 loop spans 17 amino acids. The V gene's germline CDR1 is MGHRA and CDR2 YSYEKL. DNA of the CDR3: TGCGCCAGCAGCCCCCTCAACGGGGATAGGAGCAATCAGCCCCAGCATTTT. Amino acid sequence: CASSPLNGDRSNQPQHF.

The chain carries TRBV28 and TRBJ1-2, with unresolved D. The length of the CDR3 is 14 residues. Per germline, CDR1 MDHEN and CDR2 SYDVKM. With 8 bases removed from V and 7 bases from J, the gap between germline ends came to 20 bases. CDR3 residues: CASRSLLSVVGYTF. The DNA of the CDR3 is TGTGCCAGCCGAAGTTTATTGTCGGTGGTTGGCTACACCTTC.

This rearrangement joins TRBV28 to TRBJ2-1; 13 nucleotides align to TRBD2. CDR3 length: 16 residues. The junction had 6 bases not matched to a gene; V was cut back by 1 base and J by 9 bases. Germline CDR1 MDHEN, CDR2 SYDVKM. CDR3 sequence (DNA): TGTGCCAGCAGTTTATTCGGACTAGCGGGAGAAATTGAGCAGTTCTTC. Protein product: CASSLFGLAGEIEQFF.

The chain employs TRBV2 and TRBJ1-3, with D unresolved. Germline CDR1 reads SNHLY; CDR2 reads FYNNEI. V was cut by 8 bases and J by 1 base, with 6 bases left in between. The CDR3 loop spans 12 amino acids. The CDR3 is CASRGSGNTIYF. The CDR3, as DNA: TGTGCCAGCCGGGGTTCTGGAAACACCATATATTTT. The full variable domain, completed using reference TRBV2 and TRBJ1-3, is EPEVTQTPSHQVTQMGQEVILRCVPISNHLYFYWYRQILGQKVEFLVSFYNNEISEKSEIFDDQFSVERPDGSNFTLKIRSTKLEDSAMYFCASRGSGNTIYFGEGSWLTVV.

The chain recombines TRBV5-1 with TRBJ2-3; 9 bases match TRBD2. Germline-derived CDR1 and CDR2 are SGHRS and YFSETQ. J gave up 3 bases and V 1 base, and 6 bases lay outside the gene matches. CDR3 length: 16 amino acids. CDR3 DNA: TGCGCCAGCAGCTTGCGTCGCGGGGGGGGGACAGATACGCAGTATTTT. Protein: CASSLRRGGGTDTQYF.

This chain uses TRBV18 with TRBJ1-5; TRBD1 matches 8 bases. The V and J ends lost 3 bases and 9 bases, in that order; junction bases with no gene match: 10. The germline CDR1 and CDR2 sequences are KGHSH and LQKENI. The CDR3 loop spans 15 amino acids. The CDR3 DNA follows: TGTGCCAGCTCACCCGCCAAGGGACAGGTCCTGCCCCAGCATTTT. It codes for CASSPAKGQVLPQHF.